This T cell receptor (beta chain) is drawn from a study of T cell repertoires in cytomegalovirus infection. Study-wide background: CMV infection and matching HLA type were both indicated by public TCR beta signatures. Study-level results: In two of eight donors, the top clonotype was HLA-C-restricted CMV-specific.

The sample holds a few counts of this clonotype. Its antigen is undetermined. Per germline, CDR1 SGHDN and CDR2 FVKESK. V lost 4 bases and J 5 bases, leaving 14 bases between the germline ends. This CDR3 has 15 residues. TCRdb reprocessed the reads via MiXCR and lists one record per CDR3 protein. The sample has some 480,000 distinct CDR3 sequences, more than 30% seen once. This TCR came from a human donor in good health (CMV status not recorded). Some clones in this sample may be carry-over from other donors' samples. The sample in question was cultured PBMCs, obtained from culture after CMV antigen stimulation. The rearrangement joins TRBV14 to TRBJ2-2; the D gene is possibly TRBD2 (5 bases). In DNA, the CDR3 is TGTGCCAGCAGCCCGGCCGGACTGTCAACCGGGGAGCTGTTTTTT. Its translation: CASSPAGLSTGELFF.